These 5 T cell receptor beta chains originate from one sample sequenced in a study of shared clonotypes between healthy human individuals. Libraries were prepared by immunoSEQ multiplex PCR; TCRdb keeps only in-frame clonotypes and omits some of them. The table records around 700,000 clones, around 78% of them present only once. The source material was memory CD4+ T cells sorted from blood. Subset meaning: CD45RA-negative fraction. The receptors stem from a woman younger than 45 in good health.

This clone came up a few times. V usage is TRBV27 and J usage is TRBJ2-2, with 11 bases identical to TRBD2. The CDR3 extends over 14 amino acids. V dropped 7 bases and J dropped 4; count of bases not matched to a gene: 2. Germline values: CDR1 MNHEY, CDR2 SMNVEV (reference sequence). CDR3 residues: CASIGTSGTGELFF. For the CDR3, the DNA is TGTGCCAGCATCGGGACTAGCGGCACCGGGGAGCTGTTTTTT.

This clone occurred many times. V usage is TRBV20-1 and J usage is TRBJ2-3; the D is unclear. Trimming removed 5 bases from V and 7 bases from J, with 10 bases in between. The CDR3 totals 11 residues. Germline CDR1 and CDR2: DFQATT and SNEGSKA (reference sequence). CDR3 DNA: TGCAGTGCTGACGGTTTAAATACGCAGTATTTT. Its protein product is CSADGLNTQYF.

The J gene is TRBJ2-7, the V gene TRBV5-1; possible D gene TRBD1, 6 bases. Trimming removed 4 bases at V and 2 bases at J, with 16 bases between. The CDR3 totals 15 residues. Germline V CDR1 and CDR2: SGHRS, YFSETQ. In nucleotides, the CDR3 is TGCGCCAGCAGCCCTTTCTCAGGGGAAGCCTACGAGCAGTACTTC. Translating it yields CASSPFSGEAYEQYF. The variable domain in full, completed from reference TRBV5-1 and TRBJ2-7, reads KAGVTQTPRYLIKTRGQQVTLSCSPISGHRSVSWYQQTPGQGLQFLFEYFSETQRNKGNFPGRFSGRQFSNSRSEMNVSTLELGDSALYLCASSPFSGEAYEQYFGPGTRLTVT.

The chain combines TRBV7-7 with TRBJ2-1; D gene uncertain. The V end lost 2 bases, the J end lost 7 bases, and 15 bases lay between the germline ends. CDR3 size: 15 residues. Germline-derived CDR1 and CDR2 are SSHAT and FNYEAQ (reference sequence). CDR3 coding DNA: TGTGCCAGCAGCTTATCCCCGGCTAGAAGTAATGAGCAGTTCTTC. It yields the protein CASSLSPARSNEQFF.

This clone occurred a few times. The chain employs TRBV29-1 and TRBJ2-5, with no clear D. The V and J ends lost 0 bases and 5 bases respectively, with 7 bases between them. This CDR3 has 12 amino acids. Germline lookup yields CDR1 SQVTM and CDR2 ANQGSEA. The CDR3 spells CSVEEVSETQYF. CDR3 bases: TGCAGCGTTGAAGAGGTTTCCGAGACCCAGTACTTC.